This T cell receptor beta chain was recorded in a study of blood T cells in healthy people across ages. In its sample, this clonotype was seen a few times. Then a second PCR, running roughly 6 to 11 cycles, was carried out with a sample-barcoded 5' primer and a J-beta primer mix. TCRdb reprocessed the 5' RACE reads with MiXCR, giving one entry per CDR3 protein. In the table there are hundreds of thousands of distinct CDR3 sequences, about 30% of which are singletons. Germline-derived CDR1 and CDR2 are SQVTM and ANQGSEA. Trimming removed 4 bases from V and 7 bases from J; junction bases left unmatched: 5. This CDR3 contains 13 residues.

The chain links TRBV29-1 to TRBJ2-1, with TRBD1 matching over 9 bases. The receptor was isolated from a woman of 80 years or more in good health. The sequencing input was blood. CDR3 nucleotide sequence: TGCAGCGTTGCGGGACAGGGAAAAAATGAGCAGTTCTTC. Translation: CSVAGQGKNEQFF.